The 21 T cell receptor beta chains below come from one sample, sequenced in a study of metastatic and nonmetastatic thyroid tumors. Thyroid surgery took place with no prior treatment in any patient. TCRdb re-clonotyped the PCR reads through MiXCR. The profile covers under 95,000 clones, with around 7.8% appearing a single time and 8.8% taken by the ten largest. The sequencing sample was made of blood. The receptors were gathered from a female donor with papillary thyroid cancer or a benign thyroid nodule (not recorded which). Some clones in this sample may be carry-over from other donors' samples.

This clone came up many times. This chain links TRBV6-1 with TRBJ1-3; tentatively, D is TRBD1 (5 bases). V lost 7 bases and J lost 2, with 12 bases in between. CDR3 length: 14 amino acids. Germline V gives CDR1 MNHNS, CDR2 SASEGT. The CDR3 DNA reads as TGTGCCAGCAACTCTCGGGGGACTGGAAACACCATATATTTT. Its protein product is CASNSRGTGNTIYF.

The V and J genes are TRBV19 and TRBJ1-2; 8 positions agree with TRBD1. Trimming took 3 bases from V and 5 from J; bases not matched to a gene: 8. Germline V gene data show CDR1 as LNHDA and CDR2 as SQIVND (reference sequence). The CDR3 length is 15 residues. The CDR3 nucleotides are TGTGCCAGTAGTATTGGAGGACAGGGTGAATATGGCTACACCTTC. It encodes CASSIGGQGEYGYTF.

Points on this clone: Given a much more abundant clone one base away, this may be a read error. Other DNA sequences within the sample encode an identical CDR3. J is TRBJ1-6 and V is TRBV20-1, with 7 bases aligning to TRBD1. CDR3 length: 13 residues. The germline gives CDR1 DFQATT, CDR2 SNEGSKA (reference sequence). In DNA form, the CDR3 reads TGCAGCGCAAATACAGGGGCCTATTCACCCCTCCACTTT. It codes for CSANTGAYSPLHF.

For this clone: This may be a read error, as it is one base from a much larger clone. The chain is built from TRBV9 and TRBJ2-2, with D maybe TRBD1 (5 bases). Trimming shortened V by 4 bases and J by 5 bases, and 18 bases separated the two germline ends. The CDR3 sequence is 16 residues long. The V gene's germline CDR1 is SGDLS and CDR2 YYNGEE. CDR3 amino acids: CASSLQVASNTGELFF. CDR3 bases: TGTGCCAGCAGCCTACAGGTGGCGAGTAATACCGGGGAGCTGTTTTTT.

Many counts were recorded for this clone. V gene TRBV19 combines with J gene TRBJ1-6; 8 bases map to TRBD1. Germline V gene data show CDR1 as LNHDA and CDR2 as SQIVND (reference sequence). The CDR3 consists of 15 residues. Trimming removed 1 base from V and 9 bases from J; junction bases left unmatched: 5. CDR3 loop: CASSIGAGGVSPLHF. Here the CDR3 DNA reads TGTGCCAGTAGTATAGGCGCAGGGGGCGTTTCACCCCTCCACTTT.

Details on this clone: The junction departs from the called germline gene at one end, perhaps through a read error. The V and J genes are TRBV19 and TRBJ2-5; D gene ambiguous. CDR3 length: 15 residues. Germline V gene data show CDR1 as LNHDA and CDR2 as SQIVND (reference sequence). CDR3 bases: TGTGCCGGTAGTATTCTGGGATCAGGTCAAGAGACCCAGTACTTC. Translating gives CAGSILGSGQETQYF.

This clone has ten or more counts. The gene calls are TRBV3-1 and TRBJ2-3, with 8 bases that match TRBD2. The CDR3 is 15 residues long. V trimming: 3 bases; J trimming: 0 bases; junction bases outside the gene matches: 2. Germline V gene data show CDR1 as LGHDT and CDR2 as YNNKEL (reference sequence). Here the CDR3 DNA reads TGTGCCAGCAGCCACCAGCGGGGGAGCACAGATACGCAGTATTTT. Its translation: CASSHQRGSTDTQYF.

This clone occurred many times. V gene TRBV6-1 combines with J gene TRBJ2-5, with 11 bases aligning to TRBD2. The CDR3 loop spans 15 amino acids. Germline V gene data show CDR1 as MNHNS and CDR2 as SASEGT. V gave up 6 bases and J gave up 5 bases; unmatched junction bases: 8. The chain's CDR3 is CASSHSGGAGETQYF. CDR3 coding DNA: TGTGCCAGCAGCCATAGCGGGGGGGCGGGGGAGACCCAGTACTTC.

This clone was seen repeatedly, ten times or more. The CDR3 is CASSLQQGAENSPLHF. CDR3 DNA: TGTGCCAGCAGCCTGCAACAGGGGGCTGAAAATTCACCCCTCCACTTT. The chain joins TRBV4-2 to TRBJ1-6; TRBD1 matches at 9 bases. This CDR3 is built from 16 residues. Germline CDR1 LGHNA, CDR2 YNFKEQ. Losses at the gene ends were 4 bases for V and 7 bases for J; bases not matched to a gene: 8.

This clone was observed at least ten times. This chain connects TRBV5-6 to TRBJ1-5; D possibly corresponds to TRBD1 (6 bases). The germline V gene has CDR1 SGHDT and CDR2 YYEEEE. V was pared by 6 bases and J by 4 bases, with 8 bases between. The CDR3 is made up of 12 amino acids. The CDR3 sequence: CASTRGNQPQHF. The CDR3 DNA reads TGTGCCAGCACCAGGGGTAATCAGCCCCAGCATTTT.

This clone was counted ten times or more. The V call is TRBV9, the J call TRBJ2-7; D not certain. The V gene lost 0 bases and the J gene lost 5 bases, with 9 bases spanning the gap. The CDR3 runs 13 residues. CDR1 is SGDLS, CDR2 YYNGEE, per germline. The CDR3 bases are TGTGCCAGCAGCGTAGGTAAAGGGAACGAGCAGTACTTC. Its translation: CASSVGKGNEQYF.

The sample holds many counts of this clone. The sample has other DNA sequences that encode this CDR3 too. The chain recombines TRBV2 with TRBJ2-7, with D possibly being TRBD1 (6 bases). Germline CDR1 is SNHLY and CDR2 is FYNNEI. The V gene lost 4 bases and the J gene lost 1 base, with 8 bases spanning the gap. The length of the CDR3 is 13 residues. The CDR3 region is CASSVQGSYEQYF. CDR3 DNA: TGTGCCAGCAGTGTACAGGGATCCTACGAGCAGTACTTC.

This clone was observed at least ten times. The V and J genes are TRBV12-3 or TRBV12-4 and TRBJ1-1, with TRBD1 as a possible D gene (6 bases). V lost 7 bases to trimming and J lost 7 bases, with 16 bases between them. The CDR3 consists of 13 residues. The CDR3 reads CASISGRGGEAFF. The CDR3 region has the DNA TGTGCCAGCATCTCCGGGAGGGGGGGTGAAGCTTTCTTT.

Many counts were recorded for this clone. V is TRBV14 and J is TRBJ2-2; D possibly corresponds to TRBD1 (7 bases). CDR1 is SGHDN, CDR2 FVKESK, per germline. Deletions cut 1 base from V and 7 bases from J, with 10 bases between. The CDR3 has 14 residues. The CDR3: CASSQAGGGGELFF. DNA of the CDR3: TGTGCCAGCAGCCAAGCAGGGGGAGGCGGGGAGCTGTTTTTT. Full variable domain (missing parts from reference TRBV14 and TRBJ2-2): EAGVTQFPSHSVIEKGQTVTLRCDPISGHDNLYWYRRVMGKEIKFLLHFVKESKQDESGMPNNRFLAERTGGTYSTLKVQPAELEDSGVYFCASSQAGGGGELFFGEGSRLTVL.

This clone was recorded at least ten times. This chain links TRBV3-1 with TRBJ2-5; D is unresolved. V lost 4 bases to trimming and J lost 3 bases, with 9 bases between them. Germline V gene sequence: CDR1 LGHDT, CDR2 YNNKEL (reference sequence). The CDR3 is 13 residues long. CDR3 in amino acids: CASSRGEKETQYF. Here the CDR3 DNA reads TGTGCCAGCAGCCGAGGAGAGAAAGAGACCCAGTACTTC.

In its sample, this clone was seen many times. Compared with germline, one end of the junction differs, possibly owing to a read error. The chain carries TRBV5-1 and TRBJ2-6; tentative D call: TRBD1 (5 bases). CDR3 length: 16 residues. CDR1 and CDR2 from the germline V gene are SGHRS and YFSETQ. CDR3: CASSLERSTGANVPTF. The CDR3 region has the DNA TGCGCCAGCAGCTTGGAGAGGTCTACTGGGGCCAACGTCCCGACTTTC.

This clone was seen many times. J is TRBJ2-7 and V is TRBV5-1, with D perhaps assigned TRBD1 or TRBD2 (5 bases each). Germline assignment: CDR1 SGHRS and CDR2 YFSETQ. V was trimmed by 1 base and J by 6 bases, leaving 17 bases between them. The CDR3 spans 15 residues. The CDR3: CASSLRDGLGGEQYF. The CDR3 DNA reads as TGCGCCAGCAGCTTGAGGGACGGACTTGGTGGCGAGCAGTACTTC.

This clone was observed many times. The rearrangement uses TRBV20-1 and TRBJ2-1; TRBD2 agrees at 7 bases. This CDR3 region has 13 residues. The J segment lost 7 bases and the V segment lost 4 bases, leaving 7 bases of the junction unmatched. CDR1 and CDR2 from the germline V gene are DFQATT and SNEGSKA (reference sequence). The CDR3 loop is CSAMGGVGNEQFF. CDR3 nucleotides: TGCAGTGCTATGGGGGGGGTAGGAAATGAGCAGTTCTTC.

This clone was picked up many times. The J gene is TRBJ2-3, the V gene TRBV6-4, with D tentatively TRBD1 (6 bases). This CDR3 contains 14 residues. The V end lost 0 bases, the J end lost 6 bases, and 10 bases lay between the germline ends. The germline V gene has CDR1 MRHNA and CDR2 SNTAGT. For the CDR3, the DNA is TGTGCCAGCAGTGACTCACAGGGTTCTGATACGCAGTATTTT. Residues: CASSDSQGSDTQYF.

The V and J genes are TRBV5-1 and TRBJ1-3, with 8 bases lining up with TRBD1. Germline assignment: CDR1 SGHRS and CDR2 YFSETQ. CDR3 size: 19 residues. V was pared by 3 bases and J by 0 bases, with 14 bases of the junction left unmatched. For the CDR3, the DNA is TGCGCCAGCAGCTACTCCGGGACAGGCTACTTCCTCTCTGGAAACACCATATATTTT. It is translated as CASSYSGTGYFLSGNTIYF.

This clone occurred many times. The sample holds other DNA sequences that translate to the same CDR3. The V gene is TRBV3-1, the J gene TRBJ2-7; D call uncertain. The CDR3 is 14 residues long. The germline gives CDR1 LGHDT, CDR2 YNNKEL (reference sequence). Trimming left V 5 bases short and J 7 bases short, with 18 bases between. The CDR3 coding sequence is TGTGCCAGCAGCTCTAGGGCCAACGAGCATGAGCAGTACTTC. It specifies CASSSRANEHEQYF.